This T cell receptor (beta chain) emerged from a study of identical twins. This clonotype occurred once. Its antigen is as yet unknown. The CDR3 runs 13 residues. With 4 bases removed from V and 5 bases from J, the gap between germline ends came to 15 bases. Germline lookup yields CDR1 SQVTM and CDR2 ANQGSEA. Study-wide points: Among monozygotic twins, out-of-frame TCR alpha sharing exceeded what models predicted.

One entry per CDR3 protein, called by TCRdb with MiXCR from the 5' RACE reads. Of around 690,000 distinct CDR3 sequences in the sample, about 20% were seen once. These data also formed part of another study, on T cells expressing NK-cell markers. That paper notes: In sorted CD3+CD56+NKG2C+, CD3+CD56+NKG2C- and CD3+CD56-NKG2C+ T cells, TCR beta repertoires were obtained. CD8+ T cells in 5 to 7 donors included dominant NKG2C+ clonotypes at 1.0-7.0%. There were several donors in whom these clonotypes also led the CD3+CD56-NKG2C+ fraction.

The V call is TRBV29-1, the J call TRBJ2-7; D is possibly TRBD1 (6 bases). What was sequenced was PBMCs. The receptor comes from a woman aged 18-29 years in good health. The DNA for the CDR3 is TGCAGCGTTGCCGAAGACAGGTACGACGAGCAGTACTTC. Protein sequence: CSVAEDRYDEQYF.